These 30 T cell receptor beta chains originate from one sample sequenced in a study of blood T cell repertoires in COVID-19. Measured with immunoSEQ multiplex PCR; TCRdb has only the in-frame clones, and not every one. Here the sample spans 30,000 to 50,000 clones, over 80% being singletons. Sequenced sample: peripheral blood. These receptors were taken from a woman aged 25 to 39 in a cohort sampled during active COVID-19.

The chain joins TRBV27 to TRBJ2-3, with 11 bases lining up with TRBD2. Trimming took 6 bases from V and 3 from J; bases not matched to a gene: 5. The CDR3 has 15 amino acids. Germline-derived CDR1 and CDR2 are MNHEY and SMNVEV (reference sequence). In DNA, the CDR3 is TGTGCCAGCAGCAGCCCTAGCGGGGGGACAGATACGCAGTATTTT. This encodes CASSSPSGGTDTQYF.

The chain employs TRBV9 and TRBJ2-3; possible D gene TRBD2, 6 bases. The V gene lost 0 bases and the J gene lost 4 bases, with 15 bases spanning the gap. Germline loops: CDR1 SGDLS, CDR2 YYNGEE. The CDR3 is 16 amino acids. The CDR3 reads CASSVEGSGASDTQYF. CDR3 nucleotides: TGTGCCAGCAGCGTAGAGGGTAGCGGAGCCTCAGATACGCAGTATTTT.

V gene TRBV19 combines with J gene TRBJ2-7; TRBD2 is a possible D gene (6 bases). Germline V gene lookup returns CDR1 LNHDA and CDR2 SQIVND (reference sequence). V dropped 8 bases and J dropped 3 bases, with 23 bases sitting between them. This CDR3 comprises 16 residues. The CDR3 bases are TGTGCCAGTCAAATGGCGGGATTCGGTAGTATCTACGAGCAGTACTTC. This sequence encodes CASQMAGFGSIYEQYF.

The V and J genes are TRBV19 and TRBJ2-1; 12 bases are shared with TRBD2. The V segment lost 6 bases and the J segment 3 bases; nucleotides outside the gene matches: 9. CDR1 LNHDA and CDR2 SQIVND come from the germline V gene (reference sequence). The CDR3 runs to 17 residues. CDR3 sequence reads: CASSYTSGRNNYNEQFF. The DNA for the CDR3 is TGTGCCAGTAGCTATACTAGCGGGAGGAATAACTACAATGAGCAGTTCTTC.

This rearrangement joins TRBV27 to TRBJ2-5, with 10 bases fitting TRBD2. The CDR3 length is 17 residues. Trimming removed 5 bases from V and 4 bases from J; junction bases left unmatched: 13. Germline V lookup: CDR1 MNHEY, CDR2 SMNVEV (reference sequence). CDR3 bases: TGTGCCAGCAGTCCCCGTACTAGCGGGAAACCACGAGAGACCCAGTACTTC. It is translated as CASSPRTSGKPRETQYF.

This rearrangement joins TRBV6-5 to TRBJ1-5; the match to TRBD1 covers 7 bases. With V trimmed by 8 bases and J by 4 bases, 8 bases remained unmatched. The CDR3 has 14 amino acids. Germline CDR1 is MNHEY and CDR2 is SVGAGI. CDR3 region: CASRWSGGNQPQHF. CDR3 in DNA: TGTGCCAGCCGGTGGTCAGGGGGAAATCAGCCCCAGCATTTT.

This chain links TRBV28 with TRBJ2-1; 9 bases match TRBD1. V trimming: 3 bases; J trimming: 5 bases; junction bases outside the gene matches: 8. This CDR3 is built from 16 residues. Germline CDR1 MDHEN, CDR2 SYDVKM. The CDR3 sequence is CASSLTGGYSDNEQFF. The CDR3 DNA reads TGTGCCAGCAGTTTGACAGGGGGATATAGTGACAATGAGCAGTTCTTC.

The rearrangement joins TRBV10-3 to TRBJ1-2; tentative D call: TRBD1 (5 bases). The germline V gene encodes CDR1 ENHRY and CDR2 SYGVKD. The V and J ends lost 6 bases and 4 bases respectively, with 12 bases between them. The CDR3 spans 13 residues. CDR3 region: CAIRQGITYGYTF. CDR3 DNA: TGTGCCATCAGGCAGGGAATTACCTATGGCTACACCTTC.

The chain combines TRBV10-3 with TRBJ2-7, with a possible D match to TRBD1 (6 bases). Germline V gene lookup returns CDR1 ENHRY and CDR2 SYGVKD. This CDR3 has 14 amino acids. V was shortened by 4 bases and J by 2 bases, with 12 bases between the two germline ends. CDR3 sequence reads: CAISGQGRTYEQYF. DNA of the CDR3: TGTGCCATCAGTGGGCAGGGGCGAACCTACGAGCAGTACTTC.

This clone was observed a few times. The same CDR3 arises from other DNA sequences in this sample as well. This chain uses TRBV19 with TRBJ2-7, with D possibly matching TRBD2 (5 bases). The CDR3 is made up of 14 amino acids. Germline lookup yields CDR1 LNHDA and CDR2 SQIVND (reference sequence). Trimming pared 3 bases from V and 0 bases from J, leaving 9 bases between. The CDR3 sequence: CASSIRTSSYEQYF. CDR3 bases: TGTGCCAGTAGTATTAGGACTTCCTCCTACGAGCAGTACTTC.

This clone was picked up a small number of times. V gene TRBV10-3 combines with J gene TRBJ2-5, with D possibly matching TRBD1 (7 bases). V dropped 4 bases and J dropped 3 bases, with 15 bases sitting between them. Germline V gene data show CDR1 as ENHRY and CDR2 as SYGVKD. This CDR3 spans 15 amino acids. CDR3 nucleotides: TGTGCCATCAGTGCAGGGGGGCCAGGGAAAGAGACCCAGTACTTC. It codes for CAISAGGPGKETQYF.

This chain joins TRBV19 and TRBJ2-7, with 8 positions matching TRBD1. The CDR3 contains 15 residues. Trimming at V came to 6 bases and at J to 4 bases, leaving 11 bases not matched to a gene. Germline V gene lookup returns CDR1 LNHDA and CDR2 SQIVND (reference sequence). The CDR3 nucleotides read TGTGCCAGTAGCCCCCCAGGGGGCCACTCTTACGAGCAGTACTTC. It translates to CASSPPGGHSYEQYF.

The gene calls are TRBV19 and TRBJ2-7; 11 positions match TRBD2. This CDR3 comprises 15 residues. Germline lookup yields CDR1 LNHDA and CDR2 SQIVND (reference sequence). V was pared by 5 bases and J by 4 bases, with 7 bases of the junction left unmatched. This CDR3 reads CASSSPGLAVYEQYF. The CDR3 DNA is TGTGCCAGTAGTTCTCCGGGACTAGCGGTTTACGAGCAGTACTTC.

V and J are TRBV6-5 and TRBJ2-5; D gene uncertain. The length of the CDR3 is 15 residues. Between the trimmed V and J ends, which lost 5 bases and 5 bases, there was a span of 18 bases. Germline CDR1 reads MNHEY; CDR2 reads SVGAGI. The CDR3 nucleotides are TGTGCCAGCAGTCGACCAACCTGGGCCGCGGAGACCCAGTACTTC. Residues: CASSRPTWAAETQYF.

The chain carries TRBV27 and TRBJ2-3; D is possibly TRBD1 (6 bases). This CDR3 has 14 residues. Trimming removed 2 bases at V and 4 bases at J, with 10 bases between. CDR1 and CDR2 (germline): MNHEY, SMNVEV (reference sequence). The CDR3 here is CASSLGTYPDTQYF. CDR3 in DNA: TGTGCCAGCAGTTTAGGGACATACCCAGATACGCAGTATTTT.

The CDR3 reads CATSDPGGGREQYF. CDR3 nucleotides: TGTGCCACCAGTGACCCGGGCGGAGGGCGCGAGCAGTACTTC. This rearrangement joins TRBV24-1 to TRBJ2-7; D possibly corresponds to TRBD2 (6 bases). V lost 4 bases and J 6 bases, leaving 15 bases between the germline ends. Germline CDR1 and CDR2: KGHDR and SFDVKD. The CDR3 totals 14 residues.

This rearrangement joins TRBV28 to TRBJ2-1, with TRBD2 matching 8 bases. The germline V gene has CDR1 MDHEN and CDR2 SYDVKM. J was trimmed by 3 bases and V by 6 bases; bases with no gene match: 4. This CDR3 comprises 14 residues. The CDR3 reads CASRSGSSYNEQFF. CDR3 nucleotides: TGTGCCAGCAGGAGCGGGAGTAGCTACAATGAGCAGTTCTTC.

The rearrangement links TRBV7-9 to TRBJ2-2; TRBD1 matches at 12 bases. The CDR3 is made up of 16 amino acids. Germline assignment: CDR1 SEHNR and CDR2 FQNEAQ (reference sequence). V gave up 5 bases and J gave up 4 bases; unmatched junction bases: 5. This chain's CDR3 is CASSRGQGAFTGELFF. The CDR3 nucleotides read TGTGCCAGCAGCCGGGGACAGGGGGCGTTCACCGGGGAGCTGTTTTTT.

V usage is TRBV5-1 and J usage is TRBJ2-5; weak D call: TRBD2 (6 bases). CDR3 length: 19 residues. The V and J ends lost 2 bases and 6 bases respectively, with 29 bases between them. CDR1 is SGHRS, CDR2 YFSETQ, per germline. This CDR3 reads CASSFDRAGAGVFVKTQYF. For the CDR3, the DNA is TGCGCCAGCAGCTTTGACCGAGCGGGCGCCGGTGTTTTTGTGAAGACCCAGTACTTC.

The CDR3 sequence: CASSKPLAGDQRVQYF. The DNA of the CDR3 is TGTGCCAGCAGCAAACCCCTAGCGGGAGACCAGAGGGTGCAGTATTTT. The chain links TRBV21-1 to TRBJ2-3; the DNA was not used to check the table's D call, TRBD2. TRBV21-1 is deemed a pseudogene. This CDR3 comprises 16 residues.

As concerns this clone: This same CDR3 is encoded by further DNA sequences in the sample. The chain carries TRBV2 and TRBJ2-2, with TRBD2 matching 8 bases. The V gene's germline CDR1 is SNHLY and CDR2 FYNNEI. Trimming cost V 7 bases and J 5 bases; bases outside gene matches: 9. This CDR3 comprises 15 residues. The chain's CDR3 is CASTPRLASTGELFF. The CDR3 DNA follows: TGTGCCAGCACCCCGAGACTAGCGTCTACCGGGGAGCTGTTTTTT. Full variable domain (remainder filled in from reference TRBV2 and TRBJ2-2): EPEVTQTPSHQVTQMGQEVILRCVPISNHLYFYWYRQILGQKVEFLVSFYNNEISEKSEIFDDQFSVERPDGSNFTLKIRSTKLEDSAMYFCASTPRLASTGELFFGEGSRLTVL.

V is TRBV24-1 and J is TRBJ2-1, with TRBD2 matching 9 bases. The CDR3 has 16 amino acids. V gave up 0 bases and J gave up 5 bases; unmatched junction bases: 4. Germline V gene sequence: CDR1 KGHDR, CDR2 SFDVKD. The CDR3 nucleotides are TGTGCCACCAGTGATTTGGGTCTAGCGGGAAACAATGAGCAGTTCTTC. Translation: CATSDLGLAGNNEQFF.

The chain combines TRBV2 with TRBJ1-2; D gene unclear. The germline V gene encodes CDR1 SNHLY and CDR2 FYNNEI. This CDR3 spans 17 amino acids. The germline V and J ends were trimmed by 7 bases and 0 bases, with 21 bases remaining between them. CDR3 DNA: TGTGCCAGCATCAACCACCACCCCAGGCAGGCTAACTATGGCTACACCTTC. Encoded protein: CASINHHPRQANYGYTF.

The chain is built from TRBV7-2 and TRBJ2-1; 10 nucleotides align to TRBD2. The CDR3 runs to 15 residues. The ends lost 5 bases at V and 5 bases at J; junction bases unmatched: 6. Per the germline V gene, CDR1 is SGHTA and CDR2 is FQGNSA. This CDR3 is CASSKSGLADNEQFF. Here the CDR3 DNA reads TGTGCCAGCAGCAAGTCAGGACTAGCGGACAATGAGCAGTTCTTC.

CDR3 sequence (DNA): TGTGCCAGCAGTGAATGGACTAGCGTCTCTGGGGCCAACGTCCTGACTTTC. It encodes CASSEWTSVSGANVLTF. This rearrangement joins TRBV2 to TRBJ2-6; 9 bases are shared with TRBD2. Looked up from germline, CDR1 is SNHLY and CDR2 is FYNNEI. V shed 2 bases, J shed 0 bases, and the junction held 2 bases outside the gene matches. The CDR3 sequence is 17 residues long.

The chain uses TRBV7-8 and TRBJ2-3; D is ambiguous. This CDR3 is 13 amino acids long. Trimming pared 3 bases from V and 1 base from J, leaving 5 bases between. Germline V gene lookup returns CDR1 SGHVS and CDR2 FQNEAQ. The CDR3 bases are TGTGCCAGCAGCTTGTTCGGCACAGATACGCAGTATTTT. Its translation is CASSLFGTDTQYF.

The rearrangement links TRBV7-6 to TRBJ2-1, with D unresolved. Trimming pared 0 bases from V and 8 bases from J, leaving 17 bases between. The germline V gene has CDR1 SGHVS and CDR2 FNYEAQ. The CDR3 consists of 16 residues. CDR3 loop: CASSLAHGLLTDEQFF. CDR3 bases: TGTGCCAGCAGCTTAGCGCATGGGCTCTTAACTGATGAGCAGTTCTTC. Variable domain in full (rest from reference TRBV7-6 and TRBJ2-1): GAGVSQSPRYKVTKRGQDVALRCDPISGHVSLYWYRQALGQGPEFLTYFNYEAQQDKSGLPNDRFSAERPEGSISTLTIQRTEQRDSAMYRCASSLAHGLLTDEQFFGPGTRLTVL.

The rearrangement joins TRBV10-3 to TRBJ2-5; 15 bases align to TRBD2. V trimming: 0 bases; J trimming: 4 bases; junction bases outside the gene matches: 9. This CDR3 has 19 residues. CDR1 is ENHRY and CDR2 is SYGVKD in the germline V gene. CDR3 in amino acids: CAISESSGGTSGRRETQYF. CDR3 in DNA: TGTGCCATCAGTGAGTCGAGTGGGGGGACTAGCGGGAGGCGAGAGACCCAGTACTTC.

The rearrangement joins TRBV29-1 to TRBJ2-3; D is uncertain. The CDR3 is 11 residues long. Germline-derived CDR1 and CDR2 are SQVTM and ANQGSEA. Deletions cut 7 bases from V and 4 bases from J, with 9 bases between. DNA for the CDR3: TGCAGCGCCGAGCTCCCAGATACGCAGTATTTT. As protein: CSAELPDTQYF.

The chain recombines TRBV6-2 or TRBV6-3 with TRBJ2-1; TRBD2 matches at 12 bases. This CDR3 is 13 amino acids long. CDR1 MNHEY and CDR2 SVGEGT come from the germline V gene. V lost 6 bases and J lost 9; bases outside the gene matches: 3. CDR3 bases: TGTGCCAGCAGCCTGACTAGCGGGGGTGAGCAGTTCTTC. This sequence encodes CASSLTSGGEQFF.